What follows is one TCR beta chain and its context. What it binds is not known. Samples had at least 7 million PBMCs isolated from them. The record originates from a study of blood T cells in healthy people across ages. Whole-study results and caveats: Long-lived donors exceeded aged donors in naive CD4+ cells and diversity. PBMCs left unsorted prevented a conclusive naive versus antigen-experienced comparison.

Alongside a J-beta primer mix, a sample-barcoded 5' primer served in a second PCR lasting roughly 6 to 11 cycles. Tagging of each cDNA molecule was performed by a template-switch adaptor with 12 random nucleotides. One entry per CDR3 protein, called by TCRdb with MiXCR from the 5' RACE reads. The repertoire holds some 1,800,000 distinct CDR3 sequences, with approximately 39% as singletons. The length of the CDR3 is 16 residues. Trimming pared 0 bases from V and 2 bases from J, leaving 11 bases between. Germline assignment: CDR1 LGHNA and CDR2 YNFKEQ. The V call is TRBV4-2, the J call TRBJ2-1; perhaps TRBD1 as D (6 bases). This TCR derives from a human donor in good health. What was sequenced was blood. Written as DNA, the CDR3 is TGTGCCAGCAGCCAAGAAAGGACAGCCCCCTACAATGAGCAGTTCTTC. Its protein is CASSQERTAPYNEQFF.